This record concerns one T cell receptor beta chain sequence. The antigen remains unidentified. Gene names follow the mouse nomenclature. The read halts 4 residues ahead of the CDR3 end, with the missing end drawn from the germline J gene. The CDR3 contains 13 residues. V lost 10 bases and J lost 2; bases outside the gene matches: 3. Germline lookup yields CDR1 NSQYPW and CDR2 LRSPGD (reference sequence). RNA extraction was followed by reverse transcription into cDNA, which acted as the sequencing template. Sequenced by immunoSEQ multiplex PCR; TCRdb stores in-frame clones only, minus some. The sample includes around 110,000 clones, none of them occurring once. This specimen belongs to a study of CD8+ T cells in alopecia areata. At the level of the study: Grafting placed skin from approximately 6-12-month-old C3H/HeJ donors with spontaneous alopecia onto roughly 7-10-week-old female C3H/HeJ mice. Whole-study findings and limits: Clonality was higher in lesional than normal scalp, especially in alopecia totalis/universalis. Alphabeta T cells residing in normal skin are also sequenced in scalp samples. Among patients, TCR sharing was less clear than in mice, a difference possibly due in part to HLA diversity in the patient population.

This receptor was identified in a C3H/HeJ mouse with alopecia areata. The strain's MHC type: H2-k. The material sequenced was lesional skin. The chain joins TRBV1 to TRBJ2-2; TRBD2 agrees at 8 bases. CDR3 amino acids: CTSTGVNTGQLYF. The CDR3 bases that were read are TGCACCTCGACTGGGGTGAACACCGGG.